One sample yielded the 28 T cell receptor beta chains listed below, sequenced in a study of human thymus T cells. The data were produced by immunoSEQ multiplex PCR, yet TCRdb's version contains in-frame clones alone and is incomplete. The sample shows 45,000 to 75,000 clones, 90% to 95% of them seen only once. Specimen: blood. Every receptor here comes from a boy younger than two with a congenital heart defect but otherwise immunologically healthy.

The chain is built from TRBV12-5 and TRBJ2-3; D gene uncertain. This CDR3 is 11 amino acids long. Germline assignment: CDR1 LGHNT and CDR2 FRNRAP. Trimming shortened V by 4 bases and J by 7 bases, and 6 bases separated the two germline ends. The CDR3: CASGSFNTQYF. CDR3 DNA sequence: TGTGCTAGTGGTTCCTTCAATACGCAGTATTTT.

The chain is built from TRBV7-9 and TRBJ2-5; D not certain. Looked up from germline, CDR1 is SEHNR and CDR2 is FQNEAQ (reference sequence). With 4 bases removed from V and 2 bases from J, the gap between germline ends came to 11 bases. The length of the CDR3 is 14 residues. The CDR3 sequence is CASSSQTWQETQYF. The CDR3 bases are TGTGCCAGCAGCTCCCAGACTTGGCAAGAGACCCAGTACTTC.

The chain links TRBV5-8 to TRBJ2-3, with no clear D. Germline CDR1 and CDR2: SGHTS and YDEGEE. The CDR3 contains 16 residues. The V end was cut by 1 base, the J end by 0 bases, with 12 bases between. CDR3 in amino acids: CASSLWLTQSTDTQYF. CDR3 DNA sequence: TGTGCCAGCAGCTTGTGGCTAACCCAGAGCACAGATACGCAGTATTTT.

Only one count was recorded for this clone. The V gene is TRBV11-3, the J gene TRBJ2-1, with no clear D. CDR3 length: 15 residues. Trimming removed 5 bases from V and 0 bases from J, with 11 bases in between. Germline lookup yields CDR1 SGHNT and CDR2 YENEEA. CDR3 DNA: TGTGCCAGCAGCCCCGGGCTAAGCTCCTACAATGAGCAGTTCTTC. Translating gives CASSPGLSSYNEQFF. Using reference TRBV11-3 and TRBJ2-1 for the parts outside the CDR3, the full variable domain is EAGVVQSPRYKIIEKKQPVAFWCNPISGHNTLYWYLQNLGQGPELLIRYENEEAVDDSQLPKDRFSAERLKGVDSTLKIQPAELGDSAVYLCASSPGLSSYNEQFFGPGTRLTVL.

V and J are TRBV27 and TRBJ2-2, with 7 bases aligning to TRBD1. The V segment lost 4 bases and the J segment 6 bases; nucleotides outside the gene matches: 2. CDR1 and CDR2 (germline): MNHEY, SMNVEV (reference sequence). The CDR3 has 13 amino acids. For the CDR3, the DNA is TGTGCCAGCAGTTCGGACAGGCCCGGGGAGCTGTTTTTT. It is translated as CASSSDRPGELFF.

The chain employs TRBV5-1 and TRBJ2-5; TRBD2 agrees at 7 bases. Germline lookup yields CDR1 SGHRS and CDR2 YFSETQ. J gave up 2 bases and V 3 bases, and 10 bases lay outside the gene matches. This CDR3 has 16 amino acids. In DNA, the CDR3 is TGCGCCAGCAGCTGGGGGGGTAGCGGAGCGCAAGAGACCCAGTACTTC. It encodes CASSWGGSGAQETQYF. Drawing the rest from reference TRBV5-1 and TRBJ2-5, the complete variable domain is KAGVTQTPRYLIKTRGQQVTLSCSPISGHRSVSWYQQTPGQGLQFLFEYFSETQRNKGNFPGRFSGRQFSNSRSEMNVSTLELGDSALYLCASSWGGSGAQETQYFGPGTRLLVL.

V is TRBV5-6 and J is TRBJ2-2; TRBD1 matches at 7 bases. CDR1 is SGHDT, CDR2 YYEEEE, per germline. After removal of 2 bases from V and 1 base from J, the junction contained 5 bases not matched to a gene. This CDR3 is 16 amino acids long. CDR3 nucleotides: TGTGCCAGCAGCTTCAGGACAGGTGGGAACACCGGGGAGCTGTTTTTT. Translation: CASSFRTGGNTGELFF. The whole variable domain, remainder taken from reference TRBV5-6 and TRBJ2-2, is DAGVTQSPTHLIKTRGQQVTLRCSPKSGHDTVSWYQQALGQGPQFIFQYYEEEERQRGNFPDRFSGHQFPNYSSELNVNALLLGDSALYLCASSFRTGGNTGELFFGEGSRLTVL.

This chain joins TRBV7-2 and TRBJ1-2; TRBD1 agrees at 7 bases. The germline V gene has CDR1 SGHTA and CDR2 FQGNSA. The CDR3 sequence is 15 residues long. Germline trimming cut 1 base from V and 0 bases from J; bases unmatched to any gene: 2. The CDR3 DNA reads TGTGCCAGCAGCTTAGGAGGGGGCGCTAACTATGGCTACACCTTC. As protein: CASSLGGGANYGYTF.

The chain has TRBV4-3 and TRBJ2-5; D ambiguous. The CDR3 totals 16 residues. Looked up from germline, CDR1 is LGHNA and CDR2 is YSLEER. Trimming took 6 bases from V and 5 from J, leaving 22 bases between them. Here the CDR3 DNA reads TGCGCCAGCAGACTTCACCGCCGGGTCCCATCCGAGACCCAGTACTTC. Translating it yields CASRLHRRVPSETQYF.

The CDR3 region is CASSESPTGSYEQYF. CDR3 bases: TGTGCCAGCAGTGAATCCCCGACAGGCTCCTACGAGCAGTACTTC. V and J are TRBV6-1 and TRBJ2-7; TRBD1 is a possible D gene (6 bases). This CDR3 has 15 amino acids. Trimming stripped 2 bases from V and 0 bases from J, with 11 bases between. The germline V gene has CDR1 MNHNS and CDR2 SASEGT.

The chain recombines TRBV4-1 with TRBJ2-5; D gene ambiguous. The CDR3 consists of 16 residues. Per germline, CDR1 MGHRA and CDR2 YSYEKL. Deletions cut 1 base from V and 5 bases from J, with 17 bases between. The CDR3 sequence: CASSQGRTALWETQYF. In DNA, the CDR3 is TGCGCCAGCAGCCAAGGCCGGACGGCTCTATGGGAGACCCAGTACTTC.

J is TRBJ2-1 and V is TRBV6-1, with TRBD2 identical over 7 bases. This CDR3 is 15 amino acids long. Looked up from germline, CDR1 is MNHNS and CDR2 is SASEGT. V lost 4 bases to trimming and J lost 1 base; unmatched junction nucleotides: 4. DNA for the CDR3: TGTGCCAGCAGTGGGGGGAGGGGTTCCTACAATGAGCAGTTCTTC. Encoded protein: CASSGGRGSYNEQFF.

The rearrangement joins TRBV6-6 to TRBJ2-2, with a weak D call TRBD1 (5 bases). The length of the CDR3 is 14 residues. CDR1 MNHNY and CDR2 SVGAGI come from the germline V gene (reference sequence). V lost 4 bases, J lost 8 bases, and 14 bases lay in between. CDR3 DNA sequence: TGTGCCAGCAGTTTCGACAGTCCTCCAGGGGAGCTGTTTTTT. Its translation: CASSFDSPPGELFF.

V and J are TRBV2 and TRBJ2-1; 8 bases match TRBD2. Germline loops: CDR1 SNHLY, CDR2 FYNNEI. The CDR3 has 21 amino acids. V shed 2 bases and J 5 bases; nucleotides not matched to a gene: 23. The CDR3 DNA is TGTGCCAGCAGTGAATTCACAGGACTAGCCCCAATTTTGCAAACTCACAATGAGCAGTTCTTC. The encoded protein is CASSEFTGLAPILQTHNEQFF.

This sequence joins TRBV10-3 and TRBJ2-3; D remains unclear. V dropped 2 bases and J dropped 8 bases, with 8 bases sitting between them. This CDR3 spans 12 amino acids. CDR1 is ENHRY, CDR2 SYGVKD, per germline. The CDR3 loop reads CAISERTSTQYF. The CDR3 DNA sequence: TGTGCCATCAGTGAGCGCACCTCTACGCAGTATTTT.

The chain has TRBV6-1 and TRBJ2-2; unclear D gene. With 6 bases removed from V and 6 bases from J, the gap between germline ends came to 8 bases. The CDR3 is 12 amino acids. Germline V gene lookup returns CDR1 MNHNS and CDR2 SASEGT. DNA of the CDR3: TGTGCCAGCAGAATAGTCTCCGGGGAGCTGTTTTTT. Protein product: CASRIVSGELFF.

This chain uses TRBV7-9 with TRBJ2-3; 11 bases align to TRBD2. The CDR3 sequence is 18 residues long. The V and J ends lost 5 bases and 3 bases, in that order; junction bases with no gene match: 13. Germline assignment: CDR1 SEHNR and CDR2 FQNEAQ (reference sequence). In nucleotides, the CDR3 is TGTGCCAGCAGCGTTACAGGGCTTTGGACTAGCGGGACAGATACGCAGTATTTT. Protein: CASSVTGLWTSGTDTQYF.

This chain uses TRBV6-5 with TRBJ2-3, with D hard to call. Trimming removed 0 bases at V and 6 bases at J, with 10 bases between. Germline CDR1 MNHEY, CDR2 SVGAGI. The CDR3 is made up of 14 amino acids. This chain's CDR3 is CASSYSISRDTQYF. The CDR3 coding sequence is TGTGCCAGCAGTTACTCGATTTCGCGTGATACGCAGTATTTT.

This chain uses TRBV5-1 with TRBJ2-2, with TRBD1 matching over 9 bases. The V gene end was trimmed by 4 bases and the J gene end by 7 bases; junction bases not matched to a gene: 8. CDR3 length: 15 residues. Per the germline V gene, CDR1 is SGHRS and CDR2 is YFSETQ. CDR3 DNA: TGCGCCAGCAGCCCCCGGACAGGGGAGGGCGGGGAGCTGTTTTTT. Its translation is CASSPRTGEGGELFF.

The rearrangement links TRBV5-1 to TRBJ1-2; maybe TRBD1 (5 bases). This CDR3 has 13 amino acids. Germline-derived CDR1 and CDR2 are SGHRS and YFSETQ. The V gene lost 0 bases and the J gene lost 4 bases, with 7 bases spanning the gap. The DNA for the CDR3 is TGCGCCAGCAGCTTGGGTGGGGCCTATGGCTACACCTTC. This gives the protein CASSLGGAYGYTF.

This chain joins TRBV5-5 and TRBJ2-3; maybe TRBD1 (6 bases). Germline V gene data show CDR1 as SGHKS and CDR2 as YYEKEE (reference sequence). The V end lost 0 bases, the J end lost 1 base, and 9 bases lay between the germline ends. The CDR3 runs to 15 residues. CDR3 residues: CASSLAPGGTDTQYF. The DNA for the CDR3 is TGTGCCAGCAGCTTGGCCCCAGGGGGCACAGATACGCAGTATTTT.

V usage is TRBV6-5 and J usage is TRBJ2-1; D unclear. Between the trimmed V and J ends, which lost 2 bases and 3 bases, there was a span of 8 bases. The V gene's germline CDR1 is MNHEY and CDR2 SVGAGI. There are 14 residues in the CDR3. The CDR3 region has the DNA TGTGCCAGCAGTTACCTAAATAACTACAATGAGCAGTTCTTC. Translating gives CASSYLNNYNEQFF.

The gene calls are TRBV15 and TRBJ2-3, with D perhaps TRBD2 (7 bases). Germline V lookup: CDR1 LNHNV, CDR2 YYDKDF (reference sequence). V was shortened by 5 bases and J by 2 bases, with 20 bases between the two germline ends. The CDR3 loop spans 17 amino acids. Here the CDR3 DNA reads TGTGCCACCAGCCCCTCGGGCGGGGGCTACCCCACAGATACGCAGTATTTT. It specifies CATSPSGGGYPTDTQYF. The variable domain in full, with the rest retrieved from reference TRBV15 and TRBJ2-3, is DAMVIQNPRYQVTQFGKPVTLSCSQTLNHNVMYWYQQKSSQAPKLLFHYYDKDFNNEADTPDNFQSRRPNTSFCFLDIRSPGLGDTAMYLCATSPSGGGYPTDTQYFGPGTRLTVL.

V usage is TRBV7-2 and J usage is TRBJ2-3; the match to TRBD2 covers 12 bases. There are 16 residues in the CDR3. Germline trimming cut 2 bases from V and 4 bases from J; bases unmatched to any gene: 4. Germline values: CDR1 SGHTA, CDR2 FQGNSA. In DNA form, the CDR3 reads TGTGCCAGCAGCTTACTAGCGGGGGGGTTATCAGATACGCAGTATTTT. The encoded protein is CASSLLAGGLSDTQYF.

This chain connects TRBV4-2 to TRBJ1-6, with 8 bases lining up with TRBD1. The CDR3 has 16 residues. Germline V gene data show CDR1 as LGHNA and CDR2 as YNFKEQ. After removal of 4 bases from V and 3 bases from J, the junction contained 5 bases not matched to a gene. The DNA of the CDR3 is TGTGCCAGCAGCCTCGGGACAGGAATCTATAATTCACCCCTCCACTTT. This encodes CASSLGTGIYNSPLHF.

This sequence joins TRBV2 and TRBJ2-5; D gene ambiguous. Germline V CDR1 and CDR2: SNHLY, FYNNEI. V was trimmed by 4 bases and J by 7 bases, leaving 22 bases between them. This CDR3 spans 16 amino acids. CDR3 in amino acids: CASSGLPTGLSGTQYF. As DNA, the CDR3 is TGTGCCAGCAGTGGACTCCCAACCGGGCTATCAGGGACCCAGTACTTC.

J is TRBJ2-6 and V is TRBV10-3; D gene unclear. Trimming cost V 0 bases and J 4 bases, with 1 base left between them. There are 13 residues in the CDR3. Germline V gives CDR1 ENHRY, CDR2 SYGVKD. This chain's CDR3 is CAISESGANVLTF. The CDR3 coding sequence is TGTGCCATCAGTGAGTCGGGGGCCAACGTCCTGACTTTC.

The chain employs TRBV7-9 and TRBJ1-2; D is unresolved. The V end lost 1 base, the J end lost 5 bases, and 11 bases lay between the germline ends. Germline assignment: CDR1 SEHNR and CDR2 FQNEAQ (reference sequence). The CDR3 is 14 amino acids. CDR3: CASSLGATGYGYTF. CDR3 nucleotides: TGTGCCAGCAGCTTAGGCGCGACTGGATATGGCTACACCTTC.